This T cell receptor (beta chain) appears in the sequencing data of a study of human T cells and chemical hapten exposure. Study at large: It was small differences in pooled library volume that mainly caused per-sample TCR yields to vary.

The time point was: pre-sensitization, week 0. Noted treatment: therapeutic diphenylcyclopropenone sensitization with weekly scalp DPC. TCRdb analysed the RACE reads with MiXCR anew, one entry per CDR3 protein. The sample has about 180,000 distinct CDR3 sequences, 25% to 30% seen once. The material sequenced was whole blood, taken in connection with sensitization to the hapten diphenylcyclopropenone (DPC). The clonotype was recovered from a woman under 40 with alopecia areata. Some clones in this sample may be carry-over from other donors' samples.

CDR3 region: CSVDRLAGASDTQYF. The CDR3 region has the DNA TGCAGCGTTGACCGGCTAGCGGGAGCTTCCGATACGCAGTATTTT. V is TRBV29-1 and J is TRBJ2-3, with 10 bases matching TRBD2. CDR1 SQVTM and CDR2 ANQGSEA come from the germline V gene. The CDR3 totals 15 residues. V trimming: 3 bases; J trimming: 6 bases; junction bases outside the gene matches: 9.